A single sample gave rise to the 12 T cell receptor beta chains below, sequenced in a study of CD8 T cells in Susac syndrome (dated by TCRdb to the late 2010s). Library preparation employed the immunoSEQ multiplex PCR assay. RNA was extracted using the RNeasy kit, and roughly 0.45 to 1 microgram was reverse transcribed with random hexamers. Using fastp at Q25 and MiXCR, TCRdb reprocessed the public reads and kept productive beta chains. Rows matching on CDR3 protein sequence are summarized as one entry with the most common DNA and genes. This sample holds about 150,000 distinct CDR3 sequences; 95% to 96% were observed only once. Clones ranked in the top ten supply 0.14% to 0.15% of the sample. The sequenced sample consisted of CD8+ T cells from PBMCs. The receptors originated from a human donor with multiple sclerosis.

The V and J genes are TRBV2 and TRBJ2-2; the match to TRBD1 covers 8 bases. The trim removed 6 bases at V and 2 bases at J, leaving 5 bases unmatched. Germline V CDR1 and CDR2: SNHLY, FYNNEI. This CDR3 is built from 15 residues. For the CDR3, the DNA is TGTGCCAGCAGGAGAGACAGGGGTAACACCGGGGAGCTGTTTTTT. Translating it yields CASRRDRGNTGELFF.

The V gene is TRBV12-3 or TRBV12-4, the J gene TRBJ2-5; TRBD1 agrees at 8 bases. The trim removed 8 bases at V and 5 bases at J, leaving 10 bases unmatched. This CDR3 comprises 14 residues. CDR3: CASGPGGAGETQYF. The CDR3 DNA reads TGTGCCAGCGGACCAGGGGGCGCAGGGGAGACCCAGTACTTC.

V and J are TRBV19 and TRBJ2-2; 7 positions match TRBD1. CDR1 and CDR2 from the germline V gene are LNHDA and SQIVND (reference sequence). After removal of 5 bases from V and 3 bases from J, the junction contained 6 bases not matched to a gene. The CDR3 is 15 amino acids. In nucleotides, the CDR3 is TGTGCCAGTAGTGTAGGGACAGATTACACCGGGGAGCTGTTTTTT. This encodes CASSVGTDYTGELFF.

CDR3 nucleotides: TGTGCCAGCAGCTTGGCGGTCGTGGGGGAGCAGTACTTC. As protein: CASSLAVVGEQYF. The chain employs TRBV5-6 and TRBJ2-7; D gene ambiguous. This CDR3 is built from 13 residues. Trimming cost V 0 bases and J 7 bases, with 11 bases left between them. The germline gives CDR1 SGHDT, CDR2 YYEEEE.

The chain is built from TRBV10-3 and TRBJ2-3; the match to TRBD2 covers 14 bases. The V segment lost 8 bases and the J segment 5 bases; nucleotides outside the gene matches: 9. The CDR3 runs to 16 residues. CDR1 is ENHRY and CDR2 is SYGVKD in the germline V gene. This chain's CDR3 is CAIGGLAGGLGDTQYF. The CDR3 DNA follows: TGTGCCATCGGCGGACTAGCGGGGGGTCTGGGAGATACGCAGTATTTT.

This clonotype was seen just once. V gene TRBV11-3 combines with J gene TRBJ2-7; D gene ambiguous. The CDR3 totals 13 residues. From germline, CDR1 is SGHNT and CDR2 YENEEA. Trimming pared 3 bases from V and 5 bases from J, leaving 11 bases between. CDR3 amino acids: CASSLTRWDEQYF. CDR3 sequence (DNA): TGTGCCAGCAGCTTGACCCGGTGGGACGAGCAGTACTTC.

The chain has TRBV30 and TRBJ2-7, with D possibly being TRBD2 (5 bases). The CDR3 totals 14 residues. Germline CDR1 reads GTSNPN; CDR2 reads SVGIG (reference sequence). Trimming cost V 5 bases and J 5 bases, with 19 bases left between them. The CDR3 nucleotides are TGTGCCTGGGAGCGGACCCCGGGGTCTGACGAGCAGTACTTC. It encodes CAWERTPGSDEQYF.

The genes are TRBV20-1 and TRBJ2-1; the D is unclear. CDR1 is DFQATT, CDR2 SNEGSKA, per germline (reference sequence). This CDR3 is built from 17 residues. V was shortened by 0 bases and J by 4 bases, with 19 bases between the two germline ends. CDR3 sequence reads: CSARDGDGPTYYNEQFF. The CDR3 DNA reads TGCAGTGCTAGAGATGGAGACGGCCCCACCTATTACAATGAGCAGTTCTTC.

This chain joins TRBV30 and TRBJ2-4; 8 bases are shared with TRBD1. The CDR3 runs 13 residues. The ends lost 6 bases at V and 6 bases at J; junction bases unmatched: 7. Germline V gene data show CDR1 as GTSNPN and CDR2 as SVGIG (reference sequence). For the CDR3, the DNA is TGTGCCTGTTCCGGGACAGGCGGAAACATTCAGTACTTC. This sequence encodes CACSGTGGNIQYF.

V usage is TRBV21-1 and J usage is TRBJ2-7; the D call in the table, TRBD1, was not verified against the DNA. TRBV21-1 is designated a pseudogene. There are 16 residues in the CDR3. The CDR3 sequence is CASSKSRLRQGCEQYV. The DNA of the CDR3 is TGTGCCAGCAGCAAATCCCGCCTGAGACAGGGCTGCGAGCAGTACGTC.

The table lists this clonotype with a few counts. The genes are TRBV6-5 and TRBJ1-2, with TRBD1 as a possible D gene (6 bases). V shed 0 bases and J shed 5 bases, with 10 bases lying between them. From germline, CDR1 is MNHEY and CDR2 SVGAGI. The CDR3 extends over 14 amino acids. The CDR3 reads CASSYSWTDYGYTF. DNA for the CDR3: TGTGCCAGCAGTTACTCGTGGACAGATTATGGCTACACCTTC.

The chain carries TRBV4-1 and TRBJ2-1, with D maybe TRBD1 (5 bases). CDR3 length equals 13 residues. V lost 0 bases to trimming and J lost 8 bases, with 8 bases between them. Germline values: CDR1 MGHRA, CDR2 YSYEKL. CDR3 in amino acids: CASSQDRDDEQFF. DNA of the CDR3: TGCGCCAGCAGCCAAGACAGGGATGATGAGCAGTTCTTC.